The 10 T cell receptor beta chains below come from one sample, sequenced in a study of vaccination and CD4 T cells after COVID-19. Their cognate antigens are unknown. Scientists ran DNA taken from cultured CD4+ T cells through the Oncomine TCR Beta short-read assay for sequencing. TCRdb ran MiXCR on the PCR reads and lists one entry per CDR3 protein. The sample consists of over 14,000 distinct CDR3 sequences, roughly 30% of them appearing once. As for treatment: roughly 11-day PBMC culture with coronavirus spike peptide pools or control peptides (ViraFEST assay). This material consisted of CD4+ T cells from blood, cultured in vitro, taken after SARS-CoV-2 vaccination. The receptors here all came from a human donor who had recovered from COVID-19.

J is TRBJ1-5 and V is TRBV2; 9 bases agree with TRBD1. Germline trimming cut 5 bases from V and 6 bases from J; bases unmatched to any gene: 8. CDR3 length: 15 amino acids. Looked up from germline, CDR1 is SNHLY and CDR2 is FYNNEI. The CDR3 here is CASSPGQGMVQPQHF. DNA of the CDR3: TGTGCCAGCAGTCCGGGACAGGGAATGGTTCAGCCCCAGCATTTT.

In this sample, this clonotype turned up a few times. The chain employs TRBV4-1 and TRBJ2-1; D not resolved. The length of the CDR3 is 15 residues. Trimming left V 1 base short and J 8 bases short, with 15 bases between. Germline values: CDR1 MGHRA, CDR2 YSYEKL. The CDR3 nucleotides are TGCGCCAGCAGCCAAGGATTGGACCCAACCTATGAGCAGTTCTTC. As protein: CASSQGLDPTYEQFF.

This rearrangement joins TRBV20-1 to TRBJ2-7, with TRBD2 identical over 10 bases. With V trimmed by 3 bases and J by 4 bases, 9 bases remained unmatched. Germline V lookup: CDR1 DFQATT, CDR2 SNEGSKA (reference sequence). The CDR3 runs to 15 residues. CDR3 in amino acids: CSARRASGSNYEQYF. The CDR3 DNA sequence: TGCAGTGCTAGGAGGGCTAGCGGGAGTAATTACGAGCAGTACTTC.

The sample holds a few counts of this clonotype. The chain has TRBV28 and TRBJ1-1; perhaps TRBD1 as D (6 bases). The CDR3 runs 15 residues. Germline loops: CDR1 MDHEN, CDR2 SYDVKM. Between the trimmed V and J ends, which lost 6 bases and 1 base, there was a span of 15 bases. The CDR3 sequence: CASRLLRGTNTEAFF. CDR3 DNA: TGTGCCAGCAGGCTGCTCAGGGGCACGAACACTGAAGCTTTCTTT.

The chain recombines TRBV12-3 or TRBV12-4 with TRBJ2-5; no clear D. The CDR3 length is 12 residues. Trimming removed 1 base from V and 7 bases from J, with 7 bases in between. The CDR3 bases are TGTGCCAGCAGTTTAGGCGAGCGGACCCAGTACTTC. The encoded protein is CASSLGERTQYF.

This clonotype has just a few counts. The gene calls are TRBV20-1 and TRBJ2-3; D is possibly TRBD1 (5 bases). The CDR3 totals 15 residues. Germline CDR1 and CDR2: DFQATT and SNEGSKA (reference sequence). V dropped 2 bases and J dropped 2 bases, with 14 bases sitting between them. The CDR3 sequence is CSARFQGHHTDTQYF. CDR3 sequence (DNA): TGCAGTGCTAGATTCCAGGGCCACCACACAGATACGCAGTATTTT.

This clonotype has only a few counts. The chain carries TRBV4-2 and TRBJ1-6, with TRBD1 matching 8 bases. The CDR3 is 14 amino acids. J gave up 7 bases and V 7 bases, and 6 bases lay outside the gene matches. The V gene's germline CDR1 is LGHNA and CDR2 YNFKEQ. CDR3: CASKRDRQNSPLHF. In nucleotides, the CDR3 is TGTGCCAGCAAACGGGACAGGCAAAATTCACCCCTCCACTTT.

V is TRBV20-1 and J is TRBJ1-5; 10 bases are shared with TRBD1. Germline V gives CDR1 DFQATT, CDR2 SNEGSKA (reference sequence). The CDR3 totals 12 residues. The CDR3 sequence is CSGTGGNQPQHF. The CDR3 DNA sequence: TGCAGCGGGACAGGGGGCAATCAGCCCCAGCATTTT.

The table lists this clonotype with a few counts. The chain combines TRBV7-2 with TRBJ2-7; D uncertain. CDR1 is SGHTA, CDR2 FQGNSA, per germline. Trimming removed 4 bases from V and 7 bases from J, with 14 bases in between. The CDR3 covers 13 residues. The CDR3 protein is CASSSLPKLEQYF. The CDR3 DNA follows: TGTGCCAGCAGCTCGCTTCCCAAGTTGGAGCAGTACTTC.

By share of the sample, this clonotype is large. V is TRBV7-2 and J is TRBJ2-4, with 8 bases that match TRBD2. The CDR3 sequence is 15 residues long. Germline CDR1 SGHTA, CDR2 FQGNSA. V lost 1 base and J lost 10; bases outside the gene matches: 9. CDR3 nucleotides: TGTGCCAGCAGCTTAGACTCCGGGGGGACTAGAATTCAGTACTTC. Its protein is CASSLDSGGTRIQYF.